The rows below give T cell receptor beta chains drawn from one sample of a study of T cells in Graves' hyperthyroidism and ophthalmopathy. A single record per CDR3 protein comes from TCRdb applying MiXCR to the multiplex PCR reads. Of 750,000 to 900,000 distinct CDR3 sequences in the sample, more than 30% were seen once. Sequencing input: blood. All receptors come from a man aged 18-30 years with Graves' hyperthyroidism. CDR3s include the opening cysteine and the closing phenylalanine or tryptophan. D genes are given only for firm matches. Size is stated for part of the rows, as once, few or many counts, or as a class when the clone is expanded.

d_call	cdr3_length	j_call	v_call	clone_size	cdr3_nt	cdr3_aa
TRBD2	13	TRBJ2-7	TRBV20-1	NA	TGCAGTGCTACCGGACTAGCGGAGCACGAGCAGTACTTC	CSATGLAEHEQYF
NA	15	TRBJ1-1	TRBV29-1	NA	TGCAGCTCTTGGGAACGTCGGGGGATCAACACTGAAGCTTTCTTT	CSSWERRGINTEAFF
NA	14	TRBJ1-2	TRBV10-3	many	TGTGCCATCAGTGACAGGGGATCCAACTATGGCTACACCTTC	CAISDRGSNYGYTF
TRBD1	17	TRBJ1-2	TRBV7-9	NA	TGTGCCAGCAGCCAAGGACCACCGGGACAGGAATCCTATGGCTACACCTTC	CASSQGPPGQESYGYTF
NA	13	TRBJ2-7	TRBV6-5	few	TGTGCCAGGGACCAGGGTAGCATTTACGAGCAGTACTTC	CARDQGSIYEQYF
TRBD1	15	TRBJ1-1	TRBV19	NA	TGTGCCAGTAATATATGGGACAGGGGGAACACTGAAGCTTTCTTT	CASNIWDRGNTEAFF
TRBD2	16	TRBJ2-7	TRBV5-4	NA	TGTGCCAGCAGCATGGCCCCGGGACTAGCATCCTACGAGCAGTACTTC	CASSMAPGLASYEQYF
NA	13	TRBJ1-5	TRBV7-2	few	TGCGCCAGCAGCCAAGACTCCCGGAAGCCCCAGCATTTT	CASSQDSRKPQHF
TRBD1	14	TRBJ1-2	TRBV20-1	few	TGCAGTGTCGAGACCCGACAGGGGGCGGGCGGCTACACCTTC	CSVETRQGAGGYTF
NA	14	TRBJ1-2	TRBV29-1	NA	TGCAGCGTTGAAGAACCCAGGATTGAGGGCGGCTACACCTTC	CSVEEPRIEGGYTF
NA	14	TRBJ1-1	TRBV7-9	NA	TGTGCCAGCAGCCAACTACGGATGCGCACTGAAGCTTTCTTT	CASSQLRMRTEAFF
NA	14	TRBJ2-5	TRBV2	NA	TGTGCCAGCCCCTACGAGGACAGACAAGAGACCCAGTACTTC	CASPYEDRQETQYF
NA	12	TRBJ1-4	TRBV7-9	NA	TGTACCAGCAGCTACGGGACGGTGGAGGTGTTTTTT	CTSSYGTVEVFF
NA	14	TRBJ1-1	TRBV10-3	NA	TGTGCCAGCAGTTCCCCTCCCAGCAACACTGAAGCTTTCTTT	CASSSPPSNTEAFF
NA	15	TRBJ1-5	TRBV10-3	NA	TGTGCCAGCGTGGGGACCCAAGGACGCAATCAGCCCCAGCATTTT	CASVGTQGRNQPQHF
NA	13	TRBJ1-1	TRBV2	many	TGTGCCAGCGCCCCGCAGATGAACACTGAAGCTTTCTTT	CASAPQMNTEAFF
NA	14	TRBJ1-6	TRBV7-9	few	TGTGCCAGCAGCGCCGGACAGCTTAATTCACCCCTCCACTTT	CASSAGQLNSPLHF
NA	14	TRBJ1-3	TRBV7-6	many	TGTGCCCGTAGGAGGGGGATTCCTGGAAACACCATATATTTT	CARRRGIPGNTIYF
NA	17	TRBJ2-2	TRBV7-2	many	TGTGCCAGCAGCTTAGGTGTTAGGGCTATAGGAACCGGGGAGCTGTTTTTT	CASSLGVRAIGTGELFF
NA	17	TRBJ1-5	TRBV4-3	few	TGCGCCAGCAGCCAAGATGTGGCAGGACGCCGCAATCAGCCCCAGCATTTT	CASSQDVAGRRNQPQHF
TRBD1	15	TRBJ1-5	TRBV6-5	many	TGTGCCAGCAGTGGGGGACAGGAAGTCAATCAGCCCCAGCATTTT	CASSGGQEVNQPQHF
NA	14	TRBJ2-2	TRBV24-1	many	TGTGCCACCAGCGGGCAGGGGAACACCGGGGAGCTGTTTTTT	CATSGQGNTGELFF
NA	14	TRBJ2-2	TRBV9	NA	TGTGCCAGGGCCCAGGGGTGGGGGCCCGGGGAGCTGTTTTTT	CARAQGWGPGELFF
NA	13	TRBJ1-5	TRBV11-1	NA	TGTGCCAGCAGCCCGGGACTCCTACCCTACGAGCATTTT	CASSPGLLPYEHF
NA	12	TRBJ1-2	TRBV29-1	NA	TGCAGCTTGGAGGGATTTGACTATGGCTACACCTTC	CSLEGFDYGYTF
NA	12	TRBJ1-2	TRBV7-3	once	TGTGCCAGCAGCTTCGAGGTGATTGGCTACACCTTC	CASSFEVIGYTF
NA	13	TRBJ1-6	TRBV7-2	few	TGTGCCAGCAGCTTATATCCGAATTCACCCCTCCACTTT	CASSLYPNSPLHF
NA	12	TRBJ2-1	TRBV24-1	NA	TGTGCCACTGGACAGTTTAACAATGAGCAGTTCTTC	CATGQFNNEQFF
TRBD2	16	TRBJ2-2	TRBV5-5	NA	TGTGCCAGCAGCTCCTCGGGACTAGCGGGAAGCGGGGAGCTGTTTTTT	CASSSSGLAGSGELFF
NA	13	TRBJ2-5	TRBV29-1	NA	TGCAGCGTTGTGACAGCGGGCGAAGAGACCCAGTACTTC	CSVVTAGEETQYF
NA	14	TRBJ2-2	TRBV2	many	TGTGCCAGCAGTGAAACGAGGGACACCGGGGAGCTGTTTTTT	CASSETRDTGELFF
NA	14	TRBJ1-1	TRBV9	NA	TGTGCCAGCAGCACGGGACCCGAGAACACTGAAGCTTTCTTT	CASSTGPENTEAFF
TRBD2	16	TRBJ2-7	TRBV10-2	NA	TGCGCCAGCAGGGAGGGGTCGGGCTCCCCCGGGAGGGAGCAGTACTTC	CASREGSGSPGREQYF
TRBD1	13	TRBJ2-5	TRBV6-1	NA	TGTGCCAGCACCACCGGGACAGTAGAGACCCAGTACTTC	CASTTGTVETQYF
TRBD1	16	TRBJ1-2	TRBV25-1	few	TGTGCCAGCAGTGCACCTCCCGGGACAGGAACCTATGGCTACACCTTC	CASSAPPGTGTYGYTF
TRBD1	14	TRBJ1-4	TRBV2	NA	TGTGCCAGCAGAGAGACAGGGGGCGACGAAAAACTGTTTTTT	CASRETGGDEKLFF
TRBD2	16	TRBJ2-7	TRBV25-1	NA	TGTGCCAGCAGCCCGCGACTGAGCGGGAGGGTCTCTCGCACGTACTTC	CASSPRLSGRVSRTYF
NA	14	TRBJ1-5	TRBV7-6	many	TGTGCCAGCAGCCCCGGATACACCAATCAGCCCCAGCATTTT	CASSPGYTNQPQHF
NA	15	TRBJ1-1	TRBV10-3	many	TGTGCCATCAGTGACCTACACCTCCGGGGCACTGAAGCTTTCTTT	CAISDLHLRGTEAFF
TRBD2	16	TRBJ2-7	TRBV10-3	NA	TGTGCCATCAGAAACGATAGCGGGAGCCTCTCCTACGAGCAGTACTTC	CAIRNDSGSLSYEQYF
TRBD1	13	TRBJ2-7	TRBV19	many	TGTGCCAGTAGCTCGACAGGGGAATACGAGCAGTACTTC	CASSSTGEYEQYF
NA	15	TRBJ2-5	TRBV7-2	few	TGTGCCAGCAGCAGACCTACAGGGTTCCAGGCGACCCAGTACTTC	CASSRPTGFQATQYF
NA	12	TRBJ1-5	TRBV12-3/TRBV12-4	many	TGTGCCAGCAGAGGTGGGAATCAGCCCCAGCATTTT	CASRGGNQPQHF